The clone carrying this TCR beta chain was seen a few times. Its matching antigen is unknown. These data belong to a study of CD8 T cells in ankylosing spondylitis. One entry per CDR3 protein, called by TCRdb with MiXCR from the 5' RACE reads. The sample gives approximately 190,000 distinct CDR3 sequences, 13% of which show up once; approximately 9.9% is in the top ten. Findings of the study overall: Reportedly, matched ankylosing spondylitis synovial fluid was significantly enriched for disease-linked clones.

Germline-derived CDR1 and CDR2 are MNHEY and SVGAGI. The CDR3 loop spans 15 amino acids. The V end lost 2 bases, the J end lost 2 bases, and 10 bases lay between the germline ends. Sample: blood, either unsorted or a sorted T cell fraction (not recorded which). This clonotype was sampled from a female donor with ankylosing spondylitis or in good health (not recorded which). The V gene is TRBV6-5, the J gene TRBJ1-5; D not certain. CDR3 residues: CASSYGWLGNQPQHF. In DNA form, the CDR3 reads TGTGCCAGCAGTTACGGGTGGTTGGGCAATCAGCCCCAGCATTTT.